This record concerns one T cell receptor beta chain sequence. Antigen: not known. PCR employed 60 Vbeta and 13 Jbeta primers. Some clones are missing from TCRdb's copy, which holds only in-frame ones; the method was immunoSEQ multiplex PCR. Of around 140,000 clones detected, about 80% appear once; the ten largest clones hold around 2.5%. This sample is drawn from a study of cytomegalovirus exposure and HLA in healthy donors. Whole-study results and caveats: Information on immune exposure was restricted to one variable (CMV serostatus).

Input material: PBMCs. The clonotype originates from a woman aged 18-29 years in good health and CMV-seropositive.

CDR3: CASSIKTGGNQPQHF. In DNA form, the CDR3 reads TGTGCCAGTAGTATAAAGACAGGGGGCAATCAGCCCCAGCATTTT. This rearrangement joins TRBV19 to TRBJ1-5, with 8 bases lining up with TRBD1. The CDR3 has 15 amino acids. V lost 2 bases and J lost 2; bases outside the gene matches: 2. The germline V gene has CDR1 LNHDA and CDR2 SQIVND (reference sequence).